These T cell receptor beta chains were read from a single sample in a study of early T cells in non-severe SARS-CoV-2 infection. TCRdb fed the 5' RACE reads into MiXCR, producing one record per CDR3 protein. The sample has roughly 56,000 distinct CDR3 sequences, 10% to 15% seen once. Sequenced input: whole blood. Receptor source: an adult who was a healthcare worker with PCR-confirmed SARS-CoV-2 infection or an uninfected control (not recorded which). Each CDR3 is given with its conserved first and last residue. Fields, in order: D gene, V gene, clone size, J gene, CDR3 protein, CDR3 DNA. D genes are given only for firm matches. Size is stated for part of the rows, as once, few or many counts, or as a class when the clone is expanded.

NA	TRBV20-1	many	TRBJ1-6	CSARYGADSPLHF	TGCAGTGCTAGATATGGGGCTGACTCACCCCTCCACTTT
NA	TRBV5-1	many	TRBJ1-1	CASSGGTMNTEAFF	TGCGCCAGCAGCGGCGGGACGATGAACACTGAAGCTTTCTTT
TRBD1	TRBV28	NA	TRBJ1-5	CASSLFLDGELGTANQPQHF	TGTGCCAGCAGTTTATTCTTAGACGGAGAATTGGGGACAGCAAATCAGCCCCAGCATTTT
NA	TRBV6-2/TRBV6-3	NA	TRBJ1-5	CASSAISGVINQPQHF	TGTGCCAGCAGTGCAATATCCGGGGTAATCAATCAGCCCCAGCATTTT
NA	TRBV14	many	TRBJ2-1	CASSVTGVEQFF	TGTGCCAGCAGCGTAACGGGGGTTGAGCAGTTCTTC
NA	TRBV12-3/TRBV12-4	many	TRBJ2-5	CASSLERQETQYF	TGTGCCAGCAGTTTGGAACGGCAAGAGACCCAGTACTTC
NA	TRBV29-1	NA	TRBJ1-4	CSVETALARKLFF	TGCAGCGTTGAAACCGCCTTGGCCCGAAAACTGTTTTTT
NA	TRBV7-6	NA	TRBJ1-1	CASSLDQGPSNTEAFF	TGTGCCAGCAGCTTAGACCAGGGACCCTCGAACACTGAAGCTTTCTTT
NA	TRBV9	many	TRBJ1-2	CASSVTDMNYGYTF	TGTGCCAGCAGCGTAACCGACATGAACTATGGCTACACCTTC
NA	TRBV2	NA	TRBJ2-3	CVGKERVLSTDTQYF	TGTGTCGGGAAGGAGCGGGTTCTCTCCACAGATACGCAGTATTTT
NA	TRBV4-1	few	TRBJ2-5	CASSHALNPWETQYF	TGCGCCAGCAGCCACGCTCTCAATCCCTGGGAGACCCAGTACTTC
NA	TRBV3-1	NA	TRBJ2-7	CASSQWGTTYEQYF	TGTGCCAGCAGCCAATGGGGAACTACCTACGAGCAGTACTTC
TRBD1	TRBV3-1	NA	TRBJ1-2	CASSRGQNYGYTF	TGTGCCAGCAGCCGGGGACAGAACTATGGCTACACCTTC
NA	TRBV15	NA	TRBJ2-1	CATSREATDDNEQFF	TGTGCCACCAGCAGAGAGGCGACAGATGACAATGAGCAGTTCTTC
NA	TRBV11-2	few	TRBJ2-1	CASMIWGPYNEQFF	TGTGCCAGCATGATTTGGGGCCCCTACAATGAGCAGTTCTTC
TRBD1	TRBV7-6	few	TRBJ2-7	CASSLAGSGTGPYEQYF	TGTGCCAGCAGCTTAGCGGGTTCCGGGACAGGGCCCTACGAGCAGTACTTC
TRBD1	TRBV30	NA	TRBJ1-2	CAWSTPGGLYGYTF	TGTGCCTGGAGTACCCCAGGGGGCCTCTATGGCTACACCTTC
NA	TRBV6-5	many	TRBJ2-1	CASSYSLGRAKNEQFF	TGTGCCAGCAGTTACTCCCTGGGCCGGGCCAAGAATGAGCAGTTCTTC
NA	TRBV27	NA	TRBJ1-1	CASSSPDRRAFF	TGTGCCAGCAGTTCCCCGGATAGGAGAGCTTTCTTT
NA	TRBV24-1	few	TRBJ2-1	CATVGRTPNEQFF	TGTGCCACCGTCGGCCGGACACCTAATGAGCAGTTCTTC
TRBD2	TRBV14	NA	TRBJ2-5	CASSQGLAGYLETQYF	TGTGCCAGCAGCCAAGGGTTAGCGGGATATTTGGAGACCCAGTACTTC
TRBD1	TRBV19	NA	TRBJ2-2	CASSIVRGGNTGELFF	TGTGCCAGTAGTATAGTACGAGGGGGCAACACCGGGGAGCTGTTTTTT
NA	TRBV12-3/TRBV12-4	many	TRBJ1-6	CASSFQGGVNSPLHF	TGTGCCAGCAGTTTCCAGGGCGGGGTTAACTCACCCCTCCACTTT
TRBD2	TRBV12-3/TRBV12-4	many	TRBJ2-1	CASSLTSGTGFF	TGTGCCAGCAGCCTGACTAGCGGGACCGGATTCTTC
TRBD2	TRBV20-1	many	TRBJ2-1	CSAFPWTSSDEQFF	TGCAGTGCTTTTCCCTGGACTAGCAGCGATGAGCAGTTCTTC
NA	TRBV6-2/TRBV6-3	few	TRBJ2-1	CAIRRGVNEQFF	TGTGCCATTCGCAGGGGGGTAAATGAGCAGTTCTTC
NA	TRBV5-4	NA	TRBJ1-3	CASSLTGFSGNTIYF	TGTGCCAGCAGCTTGACAGGGTTCTCTGGAAACACCATATATTTT
NA	TRBV24-1	many	TRBJ2-7	CATSGGHSYEQYF	TGTGCCACCAGTGGTGGGCACTCCTACGAGCAGTACTTC
NA	TRBV7-3	once	TRBJ2-3	CASSPPFTDTQYF	TGTGCCAGCAGCCCCCCGTTTACAGATACGCAGTATTTT
TRBD1	TRBV20-1	NA	TRBJ1-5	CSAREGTGNQPQHF	TGCAGTGCTAGAGAAGGGACAGGGAATCAGCCCCAGCATTTT
NA	TRBV6-5	NA	TRBJ1-6	CASSYSTGPRNSPLHF	TGTGCCAGCAGTTACTCGACAGGCCCCAGGAATTCACCCCTCCACTTT
NA	TRBV6-2/TRBV6-3	NA	TRBJ2-6	CASSFALGESGANVLTF	TGTGCCAGCAGTTTTGCACTCGGGGAGTCTGGGGCCAACGTCCTGACTTTC
TRBD1	TRBV7-9	NA	TRBJ2-5	CASSPATGSPETQYF	TGTGCCAGCAGCCCGGCGACAGGGTCCCCGGAGACCCAGTACTTC
NA	TRBV29-1	NA	TRBJ2-5	CSVEGREETQYF	TGCAGCGTTGAAGGCCGGGAAGAGACCCAGTACTTC
TRBD1	TRBV4-1	few	TRBJ2-7	CASSRVGQGVSYEQYF	TGCGCCAGCAGCCGGGTGGGGCAGGGGGTGTCCTACGAGCAGTACTTC
NA	TRBV12-3/TRBV12-4	few	TRBJ1-1	CASSLLRGWRTEAFF	TGTGCCAGCAGTTTACTAAGGGGTTGGAGGACTGAAGCTTTCTTT
NA	TRBV29-1	few	TRBJ2-1	CSVAEYNEQFF	TGCAGCGTTGCGGAATACAATGAGCAGTTCTTC
NA	TRBV4-1	few	TRBJ1-1	CASSQARRANTEAFF	TGCGCCAGCAGCCAAGCGAGGCGGGCCAACACTGAAGCTTTCTTT
TRBD1	TRBV12-3/TRBV12-4	few	TRBJ1-4	CASSLMAGGGEKLFF	TGTGCCAGCAGTTTGATGGCAGGGGGCGGCGAAAAACTGTTTTTT
TRBD1	TRBV5-1	many	TRBJ1-2	CASSRDSQYGYTF	TGCGCCAGCAGCCGGGACAGCCAGTATGGCTACACCTTC
NA	TRBV7-9	many	TRBJ1-5	CASSRTAEEPQHF	TGTGCCAGCAGCAGGACGGCTGAAGAGCCCCAGCATTTT
NA	TRBV5-6	few	TRBJ1-4	CASSLGGGEKLFF	TGTGCCAGCAGCTTGGGGGGAGGTGAAAAACTGTTTTTT
NA	TRBV9	NA	TRBJ2-7	CASSVASRASGSYEQYF	TGTGCCAGCAGCGTAGCTTCCCGGGCCTCGGGATCCTACGAGCAGTACTTC
NA	TRBV5-4	NA	TRBJ1-3	CASSLSGAGNTIYF	TGTGCCAGCAGCTTGTCGGGGGCAGGAAACACCATATATTTT
NA	TRBV10-1	NA	TRBJ2-7	CASREDSSGGVQYF	TGCGCCAGCAGAGAAGACAGCTCCGGTGGTGTGCAGTACTTC
NA	TRBV5-6	many	TRBJ1-1	CASSLRTNTEAFF	TGTGCCAGCAGCTTGCGGACCAACACTGAAGCTTTCTTT
NA	TRBV6-5	many	TRBJ1-6	CASSLSIWDSPLHF	TGTGCCAGCAGTCTCTCCATCTGGGATTCACCCCTCCACTTT
NA	TRBV7-9	NA	TRBJ2-5	CASSFVREETQYF	TGTGCCAGCAGCTTCGTCAGGGAAGAGACCCAGTACTTC
TRBD1	TRBV5-6	many	TRBJ2-2	CASRIQGRGELFF	TGTGCCAGCAGAATACAGGGGCGCGGGGAGCTGTTTTTT
TRBD1	TRBV7-9	NA	TRBJ1-1	CASRGTAMNTEAFF	TGTGCCAGCAGAGGGACAGCAATGAACACTGAAGCTTTCTTT